One and the same sample provided the 5 T cell receptor beta chains below, sequenced in a study of blood T cell repertoires in COVID-19. Using immunoSEQ multiplex PCR, the repertoire was profiled, and TCRdb retains in-frame clones only, with some absent. The repertoire holds roughly 430,000 clones, 88% seen once, with around 1.5% in the top ten. The source material was PBMCs or T cells enriched from blood (not recorded which). Every receptor here comes from a woman under 30 who had been exposed to COVID-19.

V and J are TRBV28 and TRBJ2-3; 7 bases fit TRBD2. Germline CDR1 and CDR2: MDHEN and SYDVKM. The CDR3 is made up of 16 amino acids. The junction had 10 bases not matched to a gene; V was cut back by 2 bases and J by 5 bases. DNA for the CDR3: TGTGCCAGCAGTTTAATGGGAGGGCACACACGAGATACGCAGTATTTT. This codes for CASSLMGGHTRDTQYF.

The chain is built from TRBV11-2 and TRBJ2-1, with TRBD2 matching over 11 bases. Trimming took 1 base from V and 2 from J; bases not matched to a gene: 7. CDR1 is SGHAT and CDR2 is FQNNGV in the germline V gene. The CDR3 is 18 amino acids. This chain's CDR3 is CASSLVVGTSGTYNEQFF. The CDR3 DNA reads as TGTGCCAGCAGCTTAGTAGTCGGGACTAGCGGCACCTACAATGAGCAGTTCTTC.

This chain connects TRBV7-2 to TRBJ2-1; tentative D call: TRBD2 (5 bases). The CDR3 runs to 16 residues. Germline-derived CDR1 and CDR2 are SGHTA and FQGNSA. The V and J ends lost 1 base and 4 bases respectively, with 14 bases between them. In DNA, the CDR3 is TGTGCCAGCAGCTTAGGATACCAGCGGAGTTACAATGAGCAGTTCTTC. It codes for CASSLGYQRSYNEQFF.

CDR3 protein: CASSPVPGQGGAFF. DNA for the CDR3: TGTGCCAGCAGCCCTGTCCCGGGACAGGGGGGAGCTTTCTTT. The chain couples TRBV3-1 (or the pseudogene TRBV3-2) to TRBJ1-1; TRBD1 matches at 11 bases. CDR1 and CDR2 from the germline V gene are LGHDT and YNNKEL (reference sequence). CDR3 length equals 14 residues. The trim removed 4 bases at V and 10 bases at J, leaving 8 bases unmatched.

The rearrangement links TRBV2 to TRBJ2-3; D perhaps matches TRBD1 (6 bases). Trimming cost V 3 bases and J 4 bases, with 11 bases left between them. Germline loops: CDR1 SNHLY, CDR2 FYNNEI. There are 14 residues in the CDR3. The CDR3 nucleotides read TGTGCCAGCAGTGAGTGGGGGCTGTCAGATACGCAGTATTTT. This encodes CASSEWGLSDTQYF.